This T cell receptor beta chain originates from a study of blood T cell repertoires in COVID-19 (TCRdb year 2020). In the study overall: Collaborator samples came from the United States, Italy and Spain and covered acute and convalescent phases of COVID-19. The prospective study material was composed of cDNA or gDNA derived from T cells, B-cell-depleted T cells, or PBMCs. The dataset comprised deeply sampled blood TCRbeta repertoires from subjects exposed to, actively infected with, or recovered from COVID-19. A freely available public database, intended as a resource for researchers studying the immune response to SARS-CoV-2, is where the repertoires were released. Samples came from the ongoing ImmuneRACE study (first 160 participants) plus 1,254 subjects from 6 global collaborators. Sample metadata almost always included a de-identified subject ID, COVID-19 status, age in years and sex. Where available, HLA class I and class II types were obtained from metadata supplied by the sample provider rather than from assay-based typing.

Each collaborating institution followed its own protocols to collect whole blood in K2EDTA tubes. For TCRbeta analysis, collaborator samples were shipped as frozen whole blood, as isolated PBMCs, or as DNA extracted from either sample type. The paper as a whole reports these results and caveats: The quantity of clinical and demographic metadata differed by source and by participant and was supplied without curation.

The immunoSEQ Assay, a bias-controlled multiplex PCR, was used to amplify TCRbeta CDR3 regions from genomic DNA. In the authors' own workflow: The number of nucleated cells in each sample was estimated by amplification of reference gene primers within the assay. To quantify the absolute abundance of each unique TCRbeta CDR3 rearrangement, sequence reads were collapsed and filtered. Productive Simpson clonality was computed per sample as the square root of Simpson's diversity index over productive rearrangements. This is the immuneACCESS table as TCRdb keeps it, with only in-frame sequences that have V and J called. A part of the clones is gone; compared with another copy, unresolved V genes explain less than half, and the rest is unexplained. The D gene and trimming were derived from the DNA, and the V and J assignments and clone size from that table. This sample holds tens of thousands of clones; approximately 80% were observed only once. Jointly, the top ten make up more than 10% of the sample.

Concerning this clone: The clone's antigen remains unknown. One base away there is no much larger clone; base qualities are not given.

V is cut by 5 bases and J by 6 bases, and the space between the germline ends is 13 bases. The germline V gene supplies CDR1 KGHDR and CDR2 SFDVKD. The CDR3 has 14 amino acids, counting the end cysteine and phenylalanine. The CDR3 DNA has 42 bases and is translated from base 1. Recombination joined TRBV24-1 with TRBJ2-1; TRBD2 could be the D gene, as 6 bases match. This TCR derives from a man aged 80 or over with acute or convalescent COVID-19. The sample was peripheral blood. This receptor has the CDR3 CATSAAGTRNEQFF. The bases read TGTGCCACCAGTGCGGCGGGGACCCGCAATGAGCAGTTCTTC.